This TCR beta chain stems from a study of OX40 agonist ivuxolimab in advanced cancers. The overall study: Every 2 weeks, patients got intravenous ivuxolimab at one of six dose levels (0.01-10 mg/kg). Averaging 60 years in age, with a range of roughly 23 to 80, the cohort was approximately 84% male.

Findings and limits, study-wide: On average, a greater number of expanded clones characterised CD8+ T cells relative to CD4+. Clonal expansion in partial responders at 0.1-3.0 mg/kg ranked among the lowest.

The germline V and J ends were trimmed by 0 bases and 6 bases, with 8 bases remaining between them. This CDR3 is built from 13 residues. Germline CDR1 and CDR2: MRHNA and SNTAGT. Using immunoSEQ multiplex PCR, the repertoire was profiled, and TCRdb retains in-frame clones only, with some absent. The sample records approximately 22,000 clones, around 84% being singletons. On this clone itself: What it binds is unknown.

Sequencing was performed on CD4+ or CD8+ T cells sorted from blood, taken in a trial of the OX40 agonist ivuxolimab. J is TRBJ1-1 and V is TRBV6-4; D unclear. The sequence came from an adult with an advanced solid tumor such as melanoma, head and neck, liver or kidney cancer. Here the CDR3 reads CASSDSRASEAFF. For the CDR3, the DNA is TGTGCCAGCAGTGACTCGAGAGCTTCTGAAGCTTTCTTT.